This entry features one T cell receptor beta chain sequence. The antigen is undetermined. TCRdb fed the 5' RACE reads into MiXCR, producing one record per CDR3 protein. The sample holds around 450,000 distinct CDR3 sequences; approximately 15% are singletons and the top ten take roughly 0.56%. Per the germline V gene, CDR1 is SGHAT and CDR2 is FQNNGV. CDR3 length equals 16 residues. The V and J ends lost 0 bases and 4 bases respectively, with 15 bases between them. The sample is drawn from a study of identical twins. Findings and limits, study-wide: Compared with models, monozygotic twins showed more out-of-frame TCR alpha sharing. Cord blood's abundant beta clonotypes had fewer insertions, unlike memory repertoires.

Every donor was a healthy Caucasian. These data were also reused for a study on yellow fever vaccine responses in identical twins.

Sequencing was performed on CD4+ T cells sorted from blood. This sequence originates from a woman under 30 in good health. The chain uses TRBV11-2 and TRBJ2-5, with TRBD2 as a possible D gene (5 bases). The DNA of the CDR3 is TGTGCCAGCAGCTTAGATGAGGCGGGCAGACCAGAGACCCAGTACTTC. It is translated as CASSLDEAGRPETQYF.